This is a list of T cell receptor beta chains from one sample in a study of blood T cell repertoires in COVID-19. Profiling relied on immunoSEQ multiplex PCR, and the TCRdb table lists in-frame clones only, not all of them. The sample records 100,000 to 120,000 clones, 70% to 90% being singletons. Material: peripheral blood. The receptors come from a human donor in a cohort sampled during active COVID-19. Each CDR3 is given with its conserved first and last residue. D genes are given only for firm matches. Only part of the rows carry a size: once, few, many, or a class if the clone is expanded.

TRBJ1-2 TRBV7-9 . . TGTGCCGTCCGATCGGGGGATGACTATGGCTACACCTTC CAVRSGDDYGYTF
TRBJ1-2 TRBV30 TRBD1 . TGTGCCTGGAGTGTACAGGGGGCCCCCTATGGCTACACCTTC CAWSVQGAPYGYTF
TRBJ1-1 TRBV30 . . TGTGCCTGGACTTTCGGGGGAGGCGCTGAAGCTTTCTTT CAWTFGGGAEAFF
TRBJ2-2 TRBV11-2 . . TGTGCCAGCAGCCCTATATCGGAGACCGGGGAGCTGTTTTTT CASSPISETGELFF
TRBJ2-5 TRBV7-9 TRBD1 . TGTGCCAGCAGCTTACCACTTTCAGGGGGCTTAAGAGAGACCCAGTACTTC CASSLPLSGGLRETQYF
TRBJ1-1 TRBV7-9 TRBD1 medium-sized TGTGCCAGCAGCCGACAGGGCCCTGAAGCTTTCTTT CASSRQGPEAFF
TRBJ2-1 TRBV2 . . TGTGCCAGCTGCCGGACTTCCCTCTACAATGAGCAGTTCTTC CASCRTSLYNEQFF
TRBJ1-1 TRBV10-3 TRBD1 . TGTGCCATCAGTAACACAGGGGGTGACACTGAAGCTTTCTTT CAISNTGGDTEAFF
TRBJ1-5 TRBV6-6 TRBD1 . TGTGCCAGTCGACAGGGGGGTGGCAATCAGCCCCAGCATTTT CASRQGGGNQPQHF
TRBJ1-5 TRBV9 . . TGTGCCAGCAGCGTAGAGCCCGGGCAGGGCCAGCCCCAGCATTTT CASSVEPGQGQPQHF
TRBJ1-2 TRBV5-1 . . TGCGCCAGCAGACCCACAGGGAACTATGGCTACACCTTC CASRPTGNYGYTF
TRBJ2-2 TRBV4-2 TRBD2 few TGTGCCAGCAGCCTCGGGAGGGCACGGACTGGGGAGCTGTTTTTT CASSLGRARTGELFF
TRBJ1-5 TRBV6-6 . . TGTGCCAGCAGTCCAGAGGGTGCAGGACCTAAGGGTAGCAATCAGCCCCAGCATTTT CASSPEGAGPKGSNQPQHF
TRBJ2-2 TRBV9 TRBD2 . TGTGCCAGCAGCGCAACCCGAGGCGGGGGATTCAACACCGGGGAGCTGTTTTTT CASSATRGGGFNTGELFF
TRBJ2-7 TRBV10-3 . once TGTGCCGTCGGACAGCGAGACTACGAGCAGTACTTC CAVGQRDYEQYF
TRBJ1-4 TRBV6-5 . . TGTGCCAGCAGGGACACAGGGATAAACGAAAAACTGTTTTTT CASRDTGINEKLFF
TRBJ2-7 TRBV5-1 TRBD1 . TGCGCCAGCAGCAACAGGGGCGGCGAGCAGTACTTC CASSNRGGEQYF
TRBJ2-5 TRBV4-2 . . TGTGCCAGCAGCCGAGACAGGATACAAGAGACCCAGTACTTC CASSRDRIQETQYF
TRBJ2-3 TRBV9 . . TGTGCCAGCAGCCCTCGGACAGTGGATACGCAGTATTTT CASSPRTVDTQYF
TRBJ2-2 TRBV29-1 . . TGCAGCGTTGATGGGCAGGGTACCGGGGAGCTGTTTTTT CSVDGQGTGELFF
TRBJ1-2 TRBV6-6 . . TGTGCCACTACGACAGCGAATAACTATGGCTACACCTTC CATTTANNYGYTF
TRBJ2-1 TRBV19 TRBD1 . TGTGCCAGTAGTTCGTCGGACAGGGGGCCTTACAATGAGCAGTTCTTC CASSSSDRGPYNEQFF
TRBJ1-1 TRBV2 . . TGTGCCAGCAGGGGGGGAGGCACTGAAGCTTTCTTT CASRGGGTEAFF
TRBJ1-1 TRBV7-3 . few TGTGCCAGCAGCACCCTGACATCACGGGGCACTGAAGCTTTCTTT CASSTLTSRGTEAFF
TRBJ1-6 TRBV4-1 TRBD1 . TGCGCCAGCAGCAACGGACAGGGGGAATCCTATAATTCACCCCTCCACTTT CASSNGQGESYNSPLHF
TRBJ2-3 TRBV30 . . TGTGCCTGGAGCCAGGGTTCCGATACGCAGTATTTT CAWSQGSDTQYF
TRBJ1-3 TRBV28 . few TGTGCCAGCACCTCCCAGGGGTTGTCTGGAAACACCATATATTTT CASTSQGLSGNTIYF
TRBJ2-7 TRBV11-3 TRBD1 . TGTGCCAGCAGCTTAGGTCGGACAGGGGCGGACGAGCAGTACTTC CASSLGRTGADEQYF
TRBJ2-2 TRBV7-3 TRBD1 few TGTGCCAGCAGCCCCGACAGGGCCCGTACCGGGGAGCTGTTTTTT CASSPDRARTGELFF
TRBJ1-3 TRBV28 . . TGTGCCAGCAATCAGGGAGGCTCTCCAAACACCATATATTTT CASNQGGSPNTIYF
TRBJ1-2 TRBV19 . . TGTGCCAGTAGTAGGGGTGAGCAGGGCGGATATGGCTACACCTTC CASSRGEQGGYGYTF
TRBJ2-7 TRBV5-1 . . TGCGCCAGCAGACTTAGGACAGACTACTACGAGCAGTACTTC CASRLRTDYYEQYF
TRBJ2-5 TRBV2 . . TGTGCCAGCAGGGGCTCTTTTCAGCAGGGGAAGACCCAGTACTTC CASRGSFQQGKTQYF
TRBJ1-2 TRBV20-1 . . TGCAGTGCTAGAGTCGGGGGTGGCTACACCTTC CSARVGGGYTF
TRBJ2-5 TRBV5-1 . . TGCGCCAGCAGTTCCACAGGGAACCAAGAGACCCAGTACTTC CASSSTGNQETQYF
TRBJ1-1 TRBV2 . . TGTGCCAGCATTCCGGTTGGGCCCCTAGGGAGTGAAGCTTTCTTT CASIPVGPLGSEAFF
TRBJ1-1 TRBV19 TRBD1 . TGTGCCAGTAGAATCGGGAACAGGGGGCGCGCAGGTGAAGCTTTCTTT CASRIGNRGRAGEAFF
TRBJ2-5 TRBV10-3 TRBD2 . TGTGCCATCAGTACTAGCGGGGGGCTAGAGACCCAGTACTTC CAISTSGGLETQYF
TRBJ2-3 TRBV4-2 TRBD2 few TGTGCCAGCAGCCAGCCCGAGGGCCCGGGAGGGGATACGCAGTATTTT CASSQPEGPGGDTQYF
TRBJ2-1 TRBV12-3/TRBV12-4 . . TGTGCCAGCAGTTATACAGACAATGAGCAGTTCTTC CASSYTDNEQFF
TRBJ1-1 TRBV7-9 . . TGTGCCAGCAGCCACCGACCGACAGGGAACACTGAAGCTTTCTTT CASSHRPTGNTEAFF
TRBJ2-5 TRBV19 TRBD1 . TGTGCCAGTAGTATAGATTTGGTGCGACAGGGGCTTCAAGAGACCCAGTACTTC CASSIDLVRQGLQETQYF
TRBJ2-2 TRBV18 . . TGTGCCAGCTCACCACAGTTACCGGGAAGTGTTACCGGGGAGCTGTTTTTT CASSPQLPGSVTGELFF
TRBJ2-6 TRBV30 TRBD2 . TGTGCCTGGAACGAGGGAGGGTCTGGGGCCAACGTCCTGACTTTC CAWNEGGSGANVLTF
TRBJ2-2 TRBV5-4 TRBD1 . TGTGCCAGCAGCGCCGATGGGACAGGGAACACCGGGGAGCTGTTTTTT CASSADGTGNTGELFF
TRBJ2-7 TRBV5-4 TRBD1 . TGTGCCAGCAGCTCCCCGGGACAGGGGGCTTACGAGCAGTACTTC CASSSPGQGAYEQYF
TRBJ2-1 TRBV6-2/TRBV6-3 . . TGTGCCAGCAGTCCCGGACTCCCGACCTACAATGAGCAGTTCTTC CASSPGLPTYNEQFF
TRBJ1-1 TRBV19 . medium-sized TGTGCCAGTAGCTTAGGGGCCTACACTGAAGCTTTCTTT CASSLGAYTEAFF
TRBJ2-7 TRBV28 TRBD2 . TGTGCCAGCAGTTTATCGGGGGGTAGGGACGAGCAGTACTTC CASSLSGGRDEQYF
TRBJ2-3 TRBV28 TRBD1 . TGTGCCAGCAGGCAGAATCAGGGGGCCACAGATACGCAGTATTTT CASRQNQGATDTQYF
TRBJ2-5 TRBV6-5 TRBD1 . TGTGCCAGCAGCCCGGACAGGGGTGAGACCCAGTACTTC CASSPDRGETQYF
TRBJ1-1 TRBV28 . . TGTGCCAGCAGTTTCCAGCGCACTGAAGCTTTCTTT CASSFQRTEAFF
TRBJ1-3 TRBV29-1 . few TGCAGCGTCCAAAAGATGGCCGGGAACACCATATATTTT CSVQKMAGNTIYF
TRBJ2-3 TRBV9 TRBD2 . TGTGCCAGCAGTCCAGGACTAGGCGCAGATACGCAGTATTTT CASSPGLGADTQYF
TRBJ2-3 TRBV9 . . TGTGCCAGCAGCGCGGACAGATTCACGCAGTATTTT CASSADRFTQYF
TRBJ2-5 TRBV6-5 . . TGTGCCAGCAGTTCTCAACGACGCGGGGACCAAGAGACCCAGTACTTC CASSSQRRGDQETQYF